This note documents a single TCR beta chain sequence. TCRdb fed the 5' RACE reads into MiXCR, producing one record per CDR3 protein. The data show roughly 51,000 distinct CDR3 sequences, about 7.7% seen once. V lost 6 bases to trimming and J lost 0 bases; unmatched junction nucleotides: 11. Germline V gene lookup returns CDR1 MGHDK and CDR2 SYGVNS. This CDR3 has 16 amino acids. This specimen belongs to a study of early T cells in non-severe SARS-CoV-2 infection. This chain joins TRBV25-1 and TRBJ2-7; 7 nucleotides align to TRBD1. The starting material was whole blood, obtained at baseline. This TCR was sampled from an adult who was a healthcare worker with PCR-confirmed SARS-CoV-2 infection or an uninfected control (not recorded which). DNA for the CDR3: TGTGCCAGCAGCAGACACGCCGGGACAGACTCCTACGAGCAGTACTTC. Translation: CASSRHAGTDSYEQYF.